Listed here are 8 T cell receptor beta chains from one sample, sequenced in a study of T cell responses to AZD1222 COVID-19 vaccine. The data were produced by immunoSEQ multiplex PCR, yet TCRdb's version contains in-frame clones alone and is incomplete. Seen here are about 140,000 clones, 75% to 90% observed once, and the top ten hold approximately 4.8%. The specimen was peripheral blood, collected on day 0 of AZD1222 vaccination. Receptors were obtained from an adult in good health.

CDR3 coding DNA: TGTGCCAGCAGCTTAGGATCAGTGGGATTAGAGGCTGGCTACACCTTC. Its protein product is CASSLGSVGLEAGYTF. The chain joins TRBV7-9 to TRBJ1-2; D call uncertain. The V end was cut by 1 base, the J end by 7 bases, with 19 bases between. From germline, CDR1 is SEHNR and CDR2 FQNEAQ (reference sequence). The CDR3 is 16 amino acids.

The genes are TRBV5-6 and TRBJ2-7; TRBD1 might be the D (6 bases). The germline V and J ends were trimmed by 5 bases and 7 bases, with 19 bases remaining between them. The CDR3 is made up of 14 amino acids. Germline CDR1 and CDR2: SGHDT and YYEEEE. CDR3 amino acids: CASSRIGTSMEQYF. Here the CDR3 DNA reads TGTGCCAGCAGTAGGATCGGGACATCGATGGAGCAGTACTTC.

The chain is built from TRBV27 and TRBJ2-7; 9 nucleotides align to TRBD1. CDR1 is MNHEY, CDR2 SMNVEV, per germline (reference sequence). The CDR3 is made up of 14 amino acids. The J segment lost 2 bases and the V segment lost 4 bases, leaving 3 bases of the junction unmatched. The CDR3 region is CASSWGTGTYEQYF. CDR3 coding DNA: TGTGCCAGCAGTTGGGGGACAGGGACCTACGAGCAGTACTTC.

The DNA for the CDR3 is TGCGCCAGCAGCTTGGAGCCCACTTCTAGCACAGATACGCAGTATTTT. Amino acids: CASSLEPTSSTDTQYF. This rearrangement joins TRBV5-1 to TRBJ2-3, with D unresolved. From germline, CDR1 is SGHRS and CDR2 YFSETQ. The CDR3 covers 16 residues. Trimming removed 0 bases from V and 0 bases from J, with 11 bases in between.

This clone was seen only a few times. The chain employs TRBV9 and TRBJ1-5, with D possibly matching TRBD1 (6 bases). Germline V gives CDR1 SGDLS, CDR2 YYNGEE. This CDR3 is 15 amino acids long. Between the trimmed V and J ends, which lost 0 bases and 3 bases, there was a span of 10 bases. The CDR3 nucleotides are TGTGCCAGCAGCGTAGGCCACAGGGACAATCAGCCCCAGCATTTT. Protein product: CASSVGHRDNQPQHF.

The CDR3, as DNA: TGTGCTAGTGCCCCTAGCGGGGGGGCTTTTAGCACAGATACGCAGTATTTT. This translates into CASAPSGGAFSTDTQYF. This rearrangement joins TRBV12-5 to TRBJ2-3, with TRBD2 matching over 12 bases. Trimming at V came to 7 bases and at J to 0 bases, leaving 8 bases not matched to a gene. CDR1 is LGHNT and CDR2 is FRNRAP in the germline V gene. The CDR3 covers 17 residues.

The chain joins TRBV6-2 or TRBV6-3 to TRBJ1-3; D remains unclear. Germline CDR1 MNHEY, CDR2 SVGEGT. V gave up 2 bases and J gave up 0 bases, with 17 bases separating them. CDR3 length equals 18 residues. In DNA form, the CDR3 reads TGTGCCAGCAGTTACGAAGATGGGAGGAGGCACTCTGGAAACACCATATATTTT. It translates to CASSYEDGRRHSGNTIYF.

V and J are TRBV5-6 and TRBJ1-6; D unclear. Germline values: CDR1 SGHDT, CDR2 YYEEEE. CDR3 length equals 14 residues. Trimming stripped 0 bases from V and 5 bases from J, with 6 bases between. In DNA form, the CDR3 reads TGTGCCAGCAGCTTGGAACGGAATAATTCACCCCTCCACTTT. This sequence encodes CASSLERNNSPLHF.